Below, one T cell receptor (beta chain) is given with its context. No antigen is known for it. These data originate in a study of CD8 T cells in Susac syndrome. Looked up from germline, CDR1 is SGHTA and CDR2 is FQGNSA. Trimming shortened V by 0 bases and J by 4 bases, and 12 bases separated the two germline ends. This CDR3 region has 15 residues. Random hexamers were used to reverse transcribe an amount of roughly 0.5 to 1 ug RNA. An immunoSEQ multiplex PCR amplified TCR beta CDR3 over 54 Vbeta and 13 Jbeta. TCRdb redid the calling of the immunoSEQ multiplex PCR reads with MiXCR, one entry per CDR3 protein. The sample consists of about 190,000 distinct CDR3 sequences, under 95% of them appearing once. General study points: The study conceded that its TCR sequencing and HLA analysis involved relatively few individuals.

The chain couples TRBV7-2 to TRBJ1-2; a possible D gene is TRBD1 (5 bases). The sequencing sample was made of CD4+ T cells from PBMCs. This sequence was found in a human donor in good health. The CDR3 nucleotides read TGTGCCAGCAGCTTAGCGCTAGCAGGGACCTATGGCTACACCTTC. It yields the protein CASSLALAGTYGYTF.